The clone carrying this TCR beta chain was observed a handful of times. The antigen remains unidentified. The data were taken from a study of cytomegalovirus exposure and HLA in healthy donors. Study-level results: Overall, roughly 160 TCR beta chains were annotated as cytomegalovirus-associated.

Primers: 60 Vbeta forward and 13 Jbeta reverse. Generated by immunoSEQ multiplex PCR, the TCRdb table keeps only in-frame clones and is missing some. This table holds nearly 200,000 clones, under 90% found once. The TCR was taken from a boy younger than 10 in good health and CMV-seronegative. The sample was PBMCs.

CDR3: CASSQGTGTSYEQYF. In nucleotides, the CDR3 is TGCGCCAGCAGCCAAGGGACAGGGACCTCCTACGAGCAGTACTTC. V is TRBV4-3 and J is TRBJ2-7; 8 bases agree with TRBD1. The CDR3 is 15 amino acids. V shed 1 base and J 0 bases; nucleotides not matched to a gene: 2. Germline CDR1 and CDR2: LGHNA and YSLEER.